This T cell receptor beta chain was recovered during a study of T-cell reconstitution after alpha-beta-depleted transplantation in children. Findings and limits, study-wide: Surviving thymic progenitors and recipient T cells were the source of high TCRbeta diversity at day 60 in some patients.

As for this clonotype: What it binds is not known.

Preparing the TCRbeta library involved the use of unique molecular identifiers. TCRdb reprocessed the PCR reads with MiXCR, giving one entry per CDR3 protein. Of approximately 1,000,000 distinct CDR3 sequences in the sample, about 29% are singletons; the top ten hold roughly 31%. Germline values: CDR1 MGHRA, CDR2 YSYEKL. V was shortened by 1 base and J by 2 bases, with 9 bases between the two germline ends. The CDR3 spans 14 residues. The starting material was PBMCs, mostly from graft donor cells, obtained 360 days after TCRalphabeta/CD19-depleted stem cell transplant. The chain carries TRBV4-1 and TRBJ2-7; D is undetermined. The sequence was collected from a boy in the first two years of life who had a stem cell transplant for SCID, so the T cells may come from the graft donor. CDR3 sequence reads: CASSQGPAAYEQYF. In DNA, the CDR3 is TGCGCCAGCAGCCAAGGTCCAGCCGCCTACGAGCAGTACTTC.